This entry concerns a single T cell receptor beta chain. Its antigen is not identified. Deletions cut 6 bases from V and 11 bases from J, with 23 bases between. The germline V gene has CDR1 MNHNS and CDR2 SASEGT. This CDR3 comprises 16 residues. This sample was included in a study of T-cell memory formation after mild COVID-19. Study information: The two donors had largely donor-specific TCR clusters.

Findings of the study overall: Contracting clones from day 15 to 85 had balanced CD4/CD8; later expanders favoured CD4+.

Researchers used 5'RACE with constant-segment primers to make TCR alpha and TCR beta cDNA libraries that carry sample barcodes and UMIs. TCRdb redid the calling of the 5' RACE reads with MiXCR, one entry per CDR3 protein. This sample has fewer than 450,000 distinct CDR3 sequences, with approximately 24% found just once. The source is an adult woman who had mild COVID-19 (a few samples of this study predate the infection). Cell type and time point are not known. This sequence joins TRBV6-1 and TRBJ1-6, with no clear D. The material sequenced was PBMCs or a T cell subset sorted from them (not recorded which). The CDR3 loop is CASRARAAGSEPPLHF. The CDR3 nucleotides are TGTGCCAGCAGGGCTAGAGCCGCCGGATCCGAGCCACCCCTCCACTTT.